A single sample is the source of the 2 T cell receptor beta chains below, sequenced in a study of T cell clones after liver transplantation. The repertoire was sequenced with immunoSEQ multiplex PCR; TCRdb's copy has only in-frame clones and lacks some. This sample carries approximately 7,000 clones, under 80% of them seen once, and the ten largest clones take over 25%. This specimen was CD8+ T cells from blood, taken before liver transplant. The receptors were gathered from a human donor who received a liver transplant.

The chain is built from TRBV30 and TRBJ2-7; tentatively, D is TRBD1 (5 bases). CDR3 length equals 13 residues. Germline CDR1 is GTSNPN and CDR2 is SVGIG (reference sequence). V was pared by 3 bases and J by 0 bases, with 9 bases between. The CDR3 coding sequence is TGTGCCTGGAGATCCAGGGTCTCCTACGAGCAGTACGTC. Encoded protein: CAWRSRVSYEQYV.

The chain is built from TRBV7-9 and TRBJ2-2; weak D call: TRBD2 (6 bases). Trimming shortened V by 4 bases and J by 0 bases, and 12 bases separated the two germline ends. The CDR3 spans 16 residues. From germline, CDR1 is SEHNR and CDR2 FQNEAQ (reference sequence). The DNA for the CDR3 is TGTGCCAGCAGCTCCCTCGCGGGATCGAACACCGGGGAGCTGTTTTTT. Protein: CASSSLAGSNTGELFF. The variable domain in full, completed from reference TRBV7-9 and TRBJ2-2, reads DTGVSQNPRHKITKRGQNVTFRCDPISEHNRLYWYRQTLGQGPEFLTYFQNEAQLEKSRLLSDRFSAERPKGSFSTLEIQRTEQGDSAMYLCASSSLAGSNTGELFFGEGSRLTVL.